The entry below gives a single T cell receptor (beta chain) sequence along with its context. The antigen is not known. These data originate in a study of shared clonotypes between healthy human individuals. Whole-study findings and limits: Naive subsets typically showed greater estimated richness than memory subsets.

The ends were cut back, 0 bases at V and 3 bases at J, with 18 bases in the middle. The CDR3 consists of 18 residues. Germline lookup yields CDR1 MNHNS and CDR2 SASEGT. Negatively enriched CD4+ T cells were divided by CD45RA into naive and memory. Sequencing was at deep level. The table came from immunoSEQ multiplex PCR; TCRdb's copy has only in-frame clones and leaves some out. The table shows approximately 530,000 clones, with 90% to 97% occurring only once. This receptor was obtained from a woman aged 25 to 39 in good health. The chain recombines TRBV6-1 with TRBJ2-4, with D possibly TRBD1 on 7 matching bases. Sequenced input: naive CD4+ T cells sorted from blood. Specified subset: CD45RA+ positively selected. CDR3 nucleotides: TGTGCCAGCAGTGAAGCGCCCATCGACAGGGAGGACAAAAACATTCAGTACTTC. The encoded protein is CASSEAPIDREDKNIQYF.